This is a list of T cell receptor beta chains from one sample in a study of T cells in Graves' hyperthyroidism and ophthalmopathy. From the multiplex PCR reads, TCRdb called clonotypes with MiXCR, one entry per CDR3 protein. The sample lists some 740,000 distinct CDR3 sequences, 12% to 15% seen once, with roughly 10% in the top ten. The sample consisted of blood. These receptors came from a woman aged 18-35 years with Graves' hyperthyroidism. Both conserved end residues are part of each CDR3. D genes are given only for firm matches. The listing skips clone size in some rows; elsewhere it reads once, few, many or a size class.

cdr3_aa	cdr3_nt	cdr3_length	v_call	j_call	d_call	clone_size
CASSEAPGLAGGTEQFF	TGTGCCAGCAGTGAAGCGCCCGGACTAGCGGGAGGGACTGAGCAGTTCTTC	17	TRBV6-1	TRBJ2-1	TRBD2	-
CASSQDRTSGYGTQYF	TGCGCCAGCAGCCAAGATCGCACTAGCGGGTATGGGACCCAGTACTTC	16	TRBV4-1	TRBJ2-5	TRBD2	many
CASSSDREGEKLFF	TGTGCCAGCAGTAGTGACAGGGAAGGTGAAAAACTGTTTTTT	14	TRBV2	TRBJ1-4	TRBD1	many
CASSSIIMGTSLPYEQYF	TGTGCCAGCAGTTCCATAATTATGGGGACTTCTCTACCCTACGAGCAGTACTTC	18	TRBV12-3/TRBV12-4	TRBJ2-7	-	many
CASSLSLASSFYEQYF	TGCGCCAGCAGCTTGTCGCTAGCTTCGTCCTTCTACGAGCAGTACTTC	16	TRBV5-1	TRBJ2-7	-	few
CASSLEQGAGETQYF	TGTGCCAGCAGTTTAGAACAGGGGGCAGGGGAGACCCAGTACTTC	15	TRBV28	TRBJ2-5	TRBD1	many
CASIPGPEISYNEQFF	TGTGCCAGCATCCCGGGGCCGGAGATCTCCTACAATGAGCAGTTCTTC	16	TRBV12-3/TRBV12-4	TRBJ2-1	-	many
CASTTGPEAFF	TGTGCCAGCACCACCGGGCCTGAAGCTTTCTTT	11	TRBV6-2/TRBV6-3	TRBJ1-1	-	-
CASSEGGHYEQYF	TGTGCCAGCAGTGAGGGCGGCCACTACGAGCAGTACTTC	13	TRBV2	TRBJ2-7	-	many
CASSLASGSGANVLTF	TGTGCCAGCAGCCTAGCGAGCGGGTCTGGGGCCAACGTCCTGACTTTC	16	TRBV7-2	TRBJ2-6	-	-
CASSLIMAGLAGGPTDTQYF	TGTGCCAGCAGTCTGATAATGGCGGGACTAGCGGGAGGGCCCACAGATACGCAGTATTTT	20	TRBV2	TRBJ2-3	TRBD2	few
CASSQSPGRQETQYF	TGTGCCAGCAGCCAAAGTCCGGGACGCCAGGAGACCCAGTACTTC	15	TRBV27	TRBJ2-5	-	many
CASSVVAGFYNEQFF	TGTGCCAGCAGCGTAGTTGCGGGGTTCTACAATGAGCAGTTCTTC	15	TRBV9	TRBJ2-1	-	-
CAWSPGRAGSSGANVLTF	TGTGCCTGGAGTCCCGGGAGGGCCGGGAGCTCTGGGGCCAACGTCCTGACTTTC	18	TRBV30	TRBJ2-6	TRBD2	few
CASSRAQVRDIQYF	TGTGCCAGCAGCCGCGCCCAGGTTCGGGACATTCAGTACTTC	14	TRBV11-2	TRBJ2-4	-	-
CSARTSGQNEQFF	TGCAGTGCTAGGACTAGCGGGCAGAATGAGCAGTTCTTC	13	TRBV20-1	TRBJ2-1	TRBD2	many
CATRLAGWANEQFF	TGTGCCACCCGACTAGCGGGGTGGGCAAATGAGCAGTTCTTC	14	TRBV10-3	TRBJ2-1	TRBD2	-
CSARSSPYNEQFF	TGCAGTGCTAGGAGCTCTCCCTACAATGAGCAGTTCTTC	13	TRBV20-1	TRBJ2-1	-	many
CSARGQGYHNQPQHF	TGCAGTGCTAGAGGGCAGGGCTACCACAATCAGCCCCAGCATTTT	15	TRBV20-1	TRBJ1-5	-	-
CASTPHTQYF	TGCGCCAGCACCCCGCATACGCAGTATTTT	10	TRBV4-3	TRBJ2-3	-	-
CASSPGAQAYEQYF	TGTGCCAGTTCCCCCGGAGCCCAAGCCTACGAGCAGTACTTC	14	TRBV19	TRBJ2-7	-	-
CSARDYRGILAGGPNEQFF	TGCAGTGCTAGAGATTATAGGGGGATACTAGCGGGAGGGCCGAATGAGCAGTTCTTC	19	TRBV20-1	TRBJ2-1	TRBD2	many
CATSDLPYLAGTNTGELFF	TGTGCCACCAGTGATTTGCCCTACCTAGCGGGGACGAACACCGGGGAGCTGTTTTTT	19	TRBV24-1	TRBJ2-2	TRBD2	few
CASSLGGSGELFF	TGTGCCAGCAGCTTAGGAGGGTCCGGGGAGCTGTTTTTT	13	TRBV7-9	TRBJ2-2	-	many
CSASSAGRGDTQYF	TGCAGTGCTAGTTCTGCCGGAAGGGGAGATACGCAGTATTTT	14	TRBV20-1	TRBJ2-3	-	many
CASSRGLREREQYF	TGCGCCAGCAGCCGAGGCCTGCGGGAAAGAGAGCAGTACTTC	14	TRBV5-1	TRBJ2-7	-	-
CASSGRDASYEQYF	TGTGCCAGCAGCGGCCGGGACGCTTCCTACGAGCAGTACTTC	14	TRBV7-9	TRBJ2-7	-	few
CASSLVGLAPYTYNEQFF	TGCGCCAGCAGCTTGGTTGGACTAGCGCCGTATACCTACAATGAGCAGTTCTTC	18	TRBV5-1	TRBJ2-1	TRBD2	few
CATRPPSDTQYF	TGTGCCACCCGCCCCCCGTCAGATACGCAGTATTTT	12	TRBV11-2	TRBJ2-3	-	many
CASSPGLDLETQYF	TGTGCCAGCAGTCCCGGACTAGACCTAGAGACCCAGTACTTC	14	TRBV27	TRBJ2-5	TRBD2	few
CASSIWAEVQPQHF	TGTGCCAGTAGTATTTGGGCCGAAGTTCAGCCCCAGCATTTT	14	TRBV19	TRBJ1-5	-	-
CASSEGFNQPQHF	TGTGCCAGCAGTGAGGGATTCAATCAGCCCCAGCATTTT	13	TRBV6-1	TRBJ1-5	-	many
CASSPARGLNTGELFF	TGTGCCAGCAGTCCCGCCCGGGGCCTGAACACCGGGGAGCTGTTTTTT	16	TRBV5-5	TRBJ2-2	-	many
CSAWASGRAGAEQYF	TGCAGTGCATGGGCTAGCGGGAGGGCCGGGGCCGAGCAGTACTTC	15	TRBV20-1	TRBJ2-7	TRBD2	-
CASSTGDYGHTF	TGCGCCAGCAGTACAGGAGACTATGGCCACACCTTC	12	TRBV5-1	TRBJ1-2	-	-
CSVVGQSAFF	TGCAGCGTTGTGGGACAATCGGCGTTCTTT	10	TRBV29-1	TRBJ1-1	-	-
CASSLGLGGGYEQYF	TGTGCCAGCAGCTTAGGCCTTGGCGGGGGATACGAGCAGTACTTC	15	TRBV13	TRBJ2-7	TRBD2	many
CASSLGAGAVEQFF	TGCGCCAGCAGCTTGGGGGCGGGAGCGGTTGAGCAGTTCTTC	14	TRBV5-1	TRBJ2-1	TRBD2	many
CASSSVGGTGELFF	TGTGCCAGCAGTTCAGTGGGTGGTACCGGGGAGCTGTTTTTT	14	TRBV9	TRBJ2-2	-	many
CASSFYHRGLNIQYF	TGTGCCAGCAGTTTTTATCACAGGGGGTTAAACATTCAGTACTTC	15	TRBV28	TRBJ2-4	TRBD1	-
CASSSRGWGWAFF	TGTGCCAGCAGCTCCCGCGGGTGGGGATGGGCTTTCTTT	13	TRBV7-8	TRBJ1-1	-	-
CASSFPVGIEAFF	TGTGCCAGCAGCTTCCCTGTTGGGATTGAAGCTTTCTTT	13	TRBV7-2	TRBJ1-1	-	many
CSARSGRRLASNEQFF	TGCAGTGCTAGGTCAGGGAGGAGACTAGCGAGCAATGAGCAGTTCTTC	16	TRBV20-1	TRBJ2-1	TRBD2	many
CASSQPNGIRGETQYF	TGTGCCAGCAGCCAACCTAACGGGATACGGGGCGAGACCCAGTACTTC	16	TRBV3-2	TRBJ2-5	-	-
CASSKSPDTRTDTQYF	TGTGCCAGCAGCAAAAGCCCGGACACCCGCACAGATACGCAGTATTTT	16	TRBV5-4	TRBJ2-3	-	few
CASSFAGMNTEAFF	TGTGCCAGCAGCTTCGCAGGGATGAACACTGAAGCTTTCTTT	14	TRBV13	TRBJ1-1	-	many
CASSPGTENYGYTF	TGTGCCAGCTCACCTGGGACAGAAAACTATGGCTACACCTTC	14	TRBV18	TRBJ1-2	TRBD1	few
CASKREGSNQPQHF	TGTGCCAGCAAAAGGGAGGGGAGCAATCAGCCCCAGCATTTT	14	TRBV2	TRBJ1-5	-	many
CAWSLPVAGVETQYF	TGTGCCTGGAGTCTCCCCGTTGCGGGAGTGGAGACCCAGTACTTC	15	TRBV30	TRBJ2-5	TRBD2	many
CATSDLAGTARDTQYF	TGTGCCACCAGTGATTTGGCCGGGACAGCAAGAGACACGCAGTATTTT	16	TRBV24-1	TRBJ2-3	TRBD1	-
CASSEAARTGSYNEQFF	TGTGCCAGCAGTGAAGCGGCCCGGACTGGCTCCTACAATGAGCAGTTCTTC	17	TRBV6-1	TRBJ2-1	-	many
CASSYNRDRNYEQYF	TGTGCCAGCAGTTATAACCGGGACAGGAACTACGAGCAGTACTTC	15	TRBV6-1	TRBJ2-7	TRBD1	-
CAIMPPGDYGYTF	TGTGCCATCATGCCCCCGGGAGACTATGGCTACACCTTC	13	TRBV10-3	TRBJ1-2	-	many
CAWSADSRFGIQYF	TGTGCCTGGAGTGCTGACAGCCGATTTGGGATTCAGTACTTC	14	TRBV30	TRBJ2-4	-	many
CASSGPGTAEAFF	TGTGCCAGTAGTGGTCCCGGGACTGCTGAAGCTTTCTTT	13	TRBV19	TRBJ1-1	-	-
CASSVAGGLETQYF	TGTGCCAGCAGTGTAGCGGGAGGGCTTGAGACCCAGTACTTC	14	TRBV25-1	TRBJ2-5	TRBD2	-
CASSFWGSSYNSPLHF	TGTGCCAGCAGTTTTTGGGGTAGCTCCTATAATTCACCCCTCCACTTT	16	TRBV28	TRBJ1-6	-	few
CASTLQGSNSGNTIYF	TGTGCCAGCACCTTACAGGGATCAAACTCTGGAAACACCATATATTTT	16	TRBV18	TRBJ1-3	-	many
CAWSVSIEAFF	TGTGCCTGGAGTGTAAGCATTGAAGCTTTCTTT	11	TRBV30	TRBJ1-1	-	few